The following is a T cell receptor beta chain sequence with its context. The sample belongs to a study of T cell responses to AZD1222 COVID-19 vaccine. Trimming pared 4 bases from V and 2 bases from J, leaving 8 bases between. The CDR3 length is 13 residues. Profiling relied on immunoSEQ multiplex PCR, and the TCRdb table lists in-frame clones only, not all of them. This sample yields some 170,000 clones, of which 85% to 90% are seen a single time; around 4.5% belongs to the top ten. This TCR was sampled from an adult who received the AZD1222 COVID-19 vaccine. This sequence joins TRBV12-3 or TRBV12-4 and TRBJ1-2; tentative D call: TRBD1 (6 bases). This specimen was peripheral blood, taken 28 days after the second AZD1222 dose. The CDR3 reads CASSSDRNYGYTF. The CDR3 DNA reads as TGTGCCAGCAGTTCCGACAGGAACTATGGCTACACCTTC.